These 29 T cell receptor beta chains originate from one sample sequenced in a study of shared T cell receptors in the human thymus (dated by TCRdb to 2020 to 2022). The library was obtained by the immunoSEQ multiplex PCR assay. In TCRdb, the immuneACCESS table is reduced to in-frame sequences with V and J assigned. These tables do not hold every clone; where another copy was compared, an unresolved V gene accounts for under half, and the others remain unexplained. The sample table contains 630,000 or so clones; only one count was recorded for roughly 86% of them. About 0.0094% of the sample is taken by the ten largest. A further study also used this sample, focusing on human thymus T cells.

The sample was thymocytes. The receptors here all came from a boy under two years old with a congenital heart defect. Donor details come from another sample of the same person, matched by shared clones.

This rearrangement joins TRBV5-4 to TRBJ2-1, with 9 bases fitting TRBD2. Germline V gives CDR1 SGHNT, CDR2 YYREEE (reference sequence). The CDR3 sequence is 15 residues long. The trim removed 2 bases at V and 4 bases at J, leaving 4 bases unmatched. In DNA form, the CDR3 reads TGTGCCAGCAGCTTTGCGGGAGGGCCGTACAATGAGCAGTTCTTC. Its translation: CASSFAGGPYNEQFF.

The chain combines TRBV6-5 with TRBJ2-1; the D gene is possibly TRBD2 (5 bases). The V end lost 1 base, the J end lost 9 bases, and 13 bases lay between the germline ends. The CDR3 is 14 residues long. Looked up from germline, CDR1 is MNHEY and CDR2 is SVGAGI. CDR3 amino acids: CASSYFREGTEQFF. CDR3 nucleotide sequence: TGTGCCAGCAGTTACTTTCGGGAAGGCACTGAGCAGTTCTTC.

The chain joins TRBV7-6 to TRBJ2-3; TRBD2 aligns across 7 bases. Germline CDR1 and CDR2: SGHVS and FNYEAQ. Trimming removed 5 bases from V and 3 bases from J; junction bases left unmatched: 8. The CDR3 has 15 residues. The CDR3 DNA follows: TGTGCCAGCAGCACCCGACTAGCAACGACAGATACGCAGTATTTT. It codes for CASSTRLATTDTQYF.

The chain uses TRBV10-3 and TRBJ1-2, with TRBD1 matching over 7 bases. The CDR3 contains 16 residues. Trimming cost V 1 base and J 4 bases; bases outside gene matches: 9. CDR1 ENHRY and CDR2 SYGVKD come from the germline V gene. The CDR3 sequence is CAISEYRDRSLYGYTF. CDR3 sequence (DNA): TGTGCCATCAGTGAGTACCGGGACAGAAGCCTCTATGGCTACACCTTC.

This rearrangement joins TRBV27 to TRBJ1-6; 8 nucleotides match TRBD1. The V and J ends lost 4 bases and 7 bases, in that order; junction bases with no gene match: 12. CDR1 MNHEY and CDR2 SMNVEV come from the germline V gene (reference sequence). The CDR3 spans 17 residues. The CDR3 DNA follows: TGTGCCAGCAGTTCCGCCTCCCGGACAGGGAGAAATTCACCCCTCCACTTT. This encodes CASSSASRTGRNSPLHF.

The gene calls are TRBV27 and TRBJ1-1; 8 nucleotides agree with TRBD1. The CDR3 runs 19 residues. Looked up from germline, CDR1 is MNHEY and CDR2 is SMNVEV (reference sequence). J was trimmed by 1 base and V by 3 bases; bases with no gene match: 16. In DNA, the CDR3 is TGTGCCAGCAGTTTTGGGAGACACAACAGGGGGATGGGGAACACTGAAGCTTTCTTT. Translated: CASSFGRHNRGMGNTEAFF.

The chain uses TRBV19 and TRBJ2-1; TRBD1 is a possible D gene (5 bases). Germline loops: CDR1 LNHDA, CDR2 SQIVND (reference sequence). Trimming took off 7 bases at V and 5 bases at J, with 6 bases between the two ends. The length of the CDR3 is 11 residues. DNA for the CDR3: TGTGCCAGTACCAGGGACAATGAGCAGTTCTTC. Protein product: CASTRDNEQFF.

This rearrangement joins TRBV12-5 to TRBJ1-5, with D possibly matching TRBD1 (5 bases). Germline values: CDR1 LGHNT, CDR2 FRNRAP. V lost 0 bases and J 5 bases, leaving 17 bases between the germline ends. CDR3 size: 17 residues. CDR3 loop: CASGLVNMVTGHQPQHF. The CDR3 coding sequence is TGTGCTAGTGGTTTGGTAAATATGGTTACAGGTCATCAGCCCCAGCATTTT.

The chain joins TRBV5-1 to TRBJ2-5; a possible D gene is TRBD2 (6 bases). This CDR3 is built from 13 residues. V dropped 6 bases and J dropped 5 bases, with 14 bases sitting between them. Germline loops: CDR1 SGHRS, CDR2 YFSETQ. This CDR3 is CASKDGSAETQYF. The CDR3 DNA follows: TGCGCCAGCAAGGACGGGAGCGCGGAGACCCAGTACTTC.

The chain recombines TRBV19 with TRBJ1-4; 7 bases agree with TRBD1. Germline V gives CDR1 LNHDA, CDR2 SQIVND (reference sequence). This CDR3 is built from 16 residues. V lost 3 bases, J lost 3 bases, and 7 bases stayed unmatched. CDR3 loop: CASSIPDREPNEKLFF. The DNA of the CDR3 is TGTGCCAGTAGTATCCCCGACAGGGAACCTAATGAAAAACTGTTTTTT.

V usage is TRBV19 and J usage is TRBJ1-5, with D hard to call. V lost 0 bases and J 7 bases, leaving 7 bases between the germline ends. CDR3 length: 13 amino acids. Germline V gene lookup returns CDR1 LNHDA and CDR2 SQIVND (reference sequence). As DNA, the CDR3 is TGTGCCAGTAGTATAGAGGGAGGGCAGCCCCAGCATTTT. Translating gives CASSIEGGQPQHF.

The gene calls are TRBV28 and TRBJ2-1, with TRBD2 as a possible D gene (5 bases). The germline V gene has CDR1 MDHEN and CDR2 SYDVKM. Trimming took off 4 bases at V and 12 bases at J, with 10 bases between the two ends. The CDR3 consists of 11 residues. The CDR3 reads CASSSPEVQFF. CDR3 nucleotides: TGTGCCAGCAGTTCCCCGGAGGTGCAGTTCTTC.

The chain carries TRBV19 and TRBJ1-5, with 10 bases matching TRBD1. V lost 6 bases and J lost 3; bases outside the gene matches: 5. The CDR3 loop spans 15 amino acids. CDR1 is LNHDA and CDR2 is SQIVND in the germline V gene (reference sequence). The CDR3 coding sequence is TGTGCCAGTAGAGTGGACAGGGGGTACAATCAGCCCCAGCATTTT. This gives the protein CASRVDRGYNQPQHF.

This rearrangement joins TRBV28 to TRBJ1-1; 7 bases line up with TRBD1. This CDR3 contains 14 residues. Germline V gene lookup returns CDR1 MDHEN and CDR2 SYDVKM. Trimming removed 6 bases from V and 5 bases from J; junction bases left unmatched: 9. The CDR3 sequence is CASSVDRVVTEAFF. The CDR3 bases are TGTGCCAGCAGCGTCGACAGGGTGGTGACTGAAGCTTTCTTT. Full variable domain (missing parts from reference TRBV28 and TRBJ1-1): DVKVTQSSRYLVKRTGEKVFLECVQDMDHENMFWYRQDPGLGLRLIYFSYDVKMKEKGDIPEGYSVSREKKERFSLILESASTNQTSMYLCASSVDRVVTEAFFGQGTRLTVV.

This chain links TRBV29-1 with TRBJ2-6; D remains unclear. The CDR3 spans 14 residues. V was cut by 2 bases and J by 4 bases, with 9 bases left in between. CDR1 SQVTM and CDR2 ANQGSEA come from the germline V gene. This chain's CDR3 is CSVEQAAGANVLTF. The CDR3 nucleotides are TGCAGCGTTGAACAGGCTGCCGGGGCCAACGTCCTGACTTTC.

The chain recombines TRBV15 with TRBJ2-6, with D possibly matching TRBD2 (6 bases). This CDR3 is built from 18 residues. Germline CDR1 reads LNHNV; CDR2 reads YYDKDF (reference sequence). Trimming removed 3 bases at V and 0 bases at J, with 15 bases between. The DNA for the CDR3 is TGTGCCACCAGCAGTTTCCGCGACGGGAGCTCTGGGGCCAACGTCCTGACTTTC. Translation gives CATSSFRDGSSGANVLTF.

The DNA of the CDR3 is TGCAGCGTTGGGTTCCCTAGTTTCGGCGGTGAGCTGTTTTTT. Its protein product is CSVGFPSFGGELFF. The J gene is TRBJ2-2, the V gene TRBV29-1; D unresolved. The germline CDR1 and CDR2 sequences are SQVTM and ANQGSEA. This CDR3 is built from 14 residues. V was clipped by 4 bases and J by 11 bases, with 20 bases between them.

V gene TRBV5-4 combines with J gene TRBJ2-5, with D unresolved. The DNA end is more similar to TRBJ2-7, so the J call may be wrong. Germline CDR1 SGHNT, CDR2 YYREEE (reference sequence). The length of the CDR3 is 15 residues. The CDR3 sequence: CASSLVQAELYEQYF. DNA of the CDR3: TGTGCCAGCAGCCTCGTGCAGGCCGAGCTTTACGAGCAGTACTTC.

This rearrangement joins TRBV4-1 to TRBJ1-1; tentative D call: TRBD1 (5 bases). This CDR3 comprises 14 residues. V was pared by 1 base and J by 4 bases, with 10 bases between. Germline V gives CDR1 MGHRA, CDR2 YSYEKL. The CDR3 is CASSQAGSRTEAFF. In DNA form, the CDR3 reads TGCGCCAGCAGCCAAGCAGGGTCGCGCACTGAAGCTTTCTTT.

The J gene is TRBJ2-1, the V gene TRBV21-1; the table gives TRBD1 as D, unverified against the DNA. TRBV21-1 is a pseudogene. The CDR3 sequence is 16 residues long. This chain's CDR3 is CASSKVLAGVDNEQFF. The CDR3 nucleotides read TGTGCCAGCAGCAAAGTCTTGGCAGGGGTGGACAATGAGCAGTTCTTC.

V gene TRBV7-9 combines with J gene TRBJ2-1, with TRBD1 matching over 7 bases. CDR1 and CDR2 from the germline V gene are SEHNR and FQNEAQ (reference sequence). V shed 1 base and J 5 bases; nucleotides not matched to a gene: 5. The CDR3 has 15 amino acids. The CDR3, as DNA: TGTGCCAGCAGCTTAGTTCCGGGACAGAACAATGAGCAGTTCTTC. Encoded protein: CASSLVPGQNNEQFF.

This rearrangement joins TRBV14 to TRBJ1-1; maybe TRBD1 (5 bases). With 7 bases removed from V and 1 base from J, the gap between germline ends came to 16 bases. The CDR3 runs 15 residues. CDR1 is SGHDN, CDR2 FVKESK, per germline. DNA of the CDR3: TGTGCCAGCACCCCGATCAGGGCGTCGAACACTGAAGCTTTCTTT. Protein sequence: CASTPIRASNTEAFF.

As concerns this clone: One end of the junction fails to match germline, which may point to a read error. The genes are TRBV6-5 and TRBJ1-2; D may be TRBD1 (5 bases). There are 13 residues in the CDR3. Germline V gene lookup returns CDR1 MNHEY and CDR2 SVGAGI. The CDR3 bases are TGTGCCAGCAGTCTCAGGGAGGTGGGGCTAAAAGTCTTC. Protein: CASSLREVGLKVF.

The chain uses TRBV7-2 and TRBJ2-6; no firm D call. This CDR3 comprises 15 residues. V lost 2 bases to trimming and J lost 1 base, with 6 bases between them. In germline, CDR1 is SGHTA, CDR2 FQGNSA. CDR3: CASSLSVSGANVLTF. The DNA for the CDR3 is TGTGCCAGCAGCTTATCTGTGTCTGGGGCCAACGTCCTGACTTTC.

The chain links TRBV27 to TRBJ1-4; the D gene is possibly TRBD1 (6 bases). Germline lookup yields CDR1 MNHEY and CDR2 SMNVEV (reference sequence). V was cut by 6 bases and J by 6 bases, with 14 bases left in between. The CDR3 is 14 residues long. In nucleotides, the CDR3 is TGTGCCAGCAGGACAGGACAGAGGCATGAAAAACTGTTTTTT. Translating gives CASRTGQRHEKLFF.

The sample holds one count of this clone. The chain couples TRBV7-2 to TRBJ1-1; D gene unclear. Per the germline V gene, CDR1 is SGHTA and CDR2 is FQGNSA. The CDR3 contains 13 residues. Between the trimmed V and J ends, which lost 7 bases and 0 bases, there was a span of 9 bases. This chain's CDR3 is CASNFLVNTEAFF. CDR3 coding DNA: TGTGCCAGCAACTTCCTAGTGAACACTGAAGCTTTCTTT.

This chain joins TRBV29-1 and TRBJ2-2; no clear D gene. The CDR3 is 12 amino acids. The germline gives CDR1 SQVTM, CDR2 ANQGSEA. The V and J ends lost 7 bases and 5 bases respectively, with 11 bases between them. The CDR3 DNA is TGCAGCGCCGATACCGGGACCGGGGAGCTGTTTTTT. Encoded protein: CSADTGTGELFF.

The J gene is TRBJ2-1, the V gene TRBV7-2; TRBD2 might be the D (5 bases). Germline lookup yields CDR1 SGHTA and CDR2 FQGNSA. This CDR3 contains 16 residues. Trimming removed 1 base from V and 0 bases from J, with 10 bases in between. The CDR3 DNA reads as TGTGCCAGCAGCTTAGTAGTGGGGAGCTCCTACAATGAGCAGTTCTTC. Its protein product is CASSLVVGSSYNEQFF.

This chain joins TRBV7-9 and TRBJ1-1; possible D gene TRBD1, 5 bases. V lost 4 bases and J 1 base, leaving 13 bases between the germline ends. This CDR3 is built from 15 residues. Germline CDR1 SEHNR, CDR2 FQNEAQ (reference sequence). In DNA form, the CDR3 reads TGTGCCAGCAGCTCGCCCGGGGGGACGAACACTGAAGCTTTCTTT. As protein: CASSSPGGTNTEAFF.